This is a list of T cell receptor beta chains from one sample in a study of human T cells and chemical hapten exposure. A single record per CDR3 protein comes from TCRdb applying MiXCR to the RACE reads. The table records some 79,000 distinct CDR3 sequences, roughly a tenth of them present only once. Sequencing was performed on whole blood, taken in connection with sensitization to the hapten diphenylcyclopropenone (DPC). These receptors came from a woman in her forties or fifties with alopecia areata. Some clones in this sample may be carry-over from other donors' samples. Each CDR3 is given with its conserved first and last residue. D genes are given only for firm matches. Rows give clone size only sometimes, using once, few, many, or a class for an expanded clone.

J gene,V gene,D gene,CDR3 length,clone size,CDR3 DNA,CDR3 protein
TRBJ2-3,TRBV6-5,-,15,many,TGTGCCAGCAGTTACTCGCCTAGCAGCACAGATACGCAGTATTTT,CASSYSPSSTDTQYF
TRBJ2-5,TRBV6-1,-,14,-,TGTGCCAGCTTACGTTCCCAGTCCCAAGAGACCCAGTACTTC,CASLRSQSQETQYF
TRBJ2-7,TRBV4-1,-,14,many,TGCGCCAGCAGCCAAGAATTGCGGCAGCGAGAGCAGTACTTC,CASSQELRQREQYF
TRBJ2-7,TRBV20-1,TRBD2,15,few,TGCAGTGCGCAGAGCCTAGCGGGAGGCGCCTACGAGCAGTACTTC,CSAQSLAGGAYEQYF
TRBJ2-7,TRBV21-1,-,17,many,TGTGCCAGCAGCAAAAGCGGAAATAGCGGGATAACCTACGAGCAGTACTTC,CASSKSGNSGITYEQYF
TRBJ2-5,TRBV14,-,16,-,TGTGCCAGCAGCGCCCTCCCCGGACGGAAAGAAGAGACCCAGTACTTC,CASSALPGRKEETQYF
TRBJ1-1,TRBV14,-,16,many,TGTGCCAGCAGCCGGACCGGAGACCTTAGAGTCGCTGAAGCTTTCTTT,CASSRTGDLRVAEAFF
TRBJ2-7,TRBV7-2,-,16,-,TGTGCCAGCAGCTTCGCCATGGGGGGAGGATCCTACGAGCAGTACTTC,CASSFAMGGGSYEQYF
TRBJ1-1,TRBV19,TRBD1,13,-,TGTGCCAGTAGTACGACAGGGTACACTGAAGCTTTCTTT,CASSTTGYTEAFF
TRBJ2-7,TRBV2,-,13,many,TGTGCCAGCAGTGAAGATAGATCCTACGAGCAGTACTTC,CASSEDRSYEQYF
TRBJ2-7,TRBV3-1,TRBD2,12,many,TGTGCCAGCAGCGCGCCGGGGGGCGAGCAGTACTTC,CASSAPGGEQYF
TRBJ1-2,TRBV4-1,TRBD1,15,-,TGCGCCAGCAGCCAAGTACAGGGGGTTAACTATGGCTACACCTTC,CASSQVQGVNYGYTF
TRBJ2-2,TRBV7-7,TRBD2,14,many,TGTGCCAGCAGCTTGGGAGGGAGAGCCGGGGAGCTGTTTTTT,CASSLGGRAGELFF
TRBJ2-3,TRBV28,TRBD2,18,-,TGTGCCAGCAGTTCCCAACTAGCGGGAGGGCCAGACACAGATACGCAGTATTTT,CASSSQLAGGPDTDTQYF
TRBJ2-3,TRBV10-3,TRBD2,14,medium-sized,TGTGCCATCATGGGCGAGCGGGGAACAGATACGCAGTATTTT,CAIMGERGTDTQYF
TRBJ2-3,TRBV18,-,15,-,TGTGCCAGCTCACCACTAGCGAAGGTGTCAGATACGCAGTATTTT,CASSPLAKVSDTQYF
TRBJ1-5,TRBV19,-,15,few,TGTGCCAGTAGTATAATGGCCCAGTACAATCAGCCCCAGCATTTT,CASSIMAQYNQPQHF
TRBJ2-5,TRBV18,TRBD2,16,many,TGTGCCAGCTCCGGGACTAGCGGGAGCAGGAGAGAGACCCAGTACTTC,CASSGTSGSRRETQYF
TRBJ2-3,TRBV7-2,-,14,few,TGTGCCAGCAGCTTAGTCCCGAATCGAGATACGCAGTATTTT,CASSLVPNRDTQYF
TRBJ2-1,TRBV11-2,-,12,many,TGTGCCAGCAGGGCTGAGCAGAGAAGCCAGTTCTTC,CASRAEQRSQFF
TRBJ1-5,TRBV7-9,-,15,medium-sized,TGTGCCAGCAGATCAGGGAGGGTAGTCAATCAGCCCCAGCATTTT,CASRSGRVVNQPQHF
TRBJ2-1,TRBV2,-,19,-,TGTGCCAGCAGTGAAGGGGAGGCCGGGACGCAGAACCTTTACAATGAGCAGTTCTTC,CASSEGEAGTQNLYNEQFF
TRBJ2-7,TRBV7-9,-,13,many,TGTGCCAGCAGCCCCAAAGGTCCGCAGGAGCAGTACTTC,CASSPKGPQEQYF
TRBJ1-1,TRBV29-1,-,13,many,TGCAGCGTTACCAGGGAGCAGGACACTGAAGCTTTCTTT,CSVTREQDTEAFF
TRBJ1-2,TRBV7-2,-,15,-,TGTGCCAGCAGCTTAGGGCGGATGGGAACTTATGGCTACACCTTC,CASSLGRMGTYGYTF
TRBJ1-4,TRBV9,-,13,many,TGTGCCAGCAGGAGCAGGGATAATGAAAAACTGTTTTTT,CASRSRDNEKLFF
TRBJ1-5,TRBV7-2,-,15,few,TGTGCCAGCAGCCCGACTCCCCCTAGCAATCAGCCCCAGCATTTT,CASSPTPPSNQPQHF
TRBJ2-1,TRBV27,TRBD1,15,-,TGTGCCAGCAGCGCGGACAGGGCCTTCTACAATGAGCAGTTCTTC,CASSADRAFYNEQFF
TRBJ1-1,TRBV6-2/TRBV6-3,-,12,few,TGTGCCAGCAATCGACAGGACACTGAAGCTTTCTTT,CASNRQDTEAFF
TRBJ2-2,TRBV6-5,-,14,-,TGTGCCAGCAGTCAATCCCGGGACACCGGGGAGCTGTTTTTT,CASSQSRDTGELFF
TRBJ1-1,TRBV7-8,-,14,few,TGTGCCAGCAGCTCCCTGACAGCTGTAACTGAAGCTTTCTTT,CASSSLTAVTEAFF
TRBJ1-2,TRBV28,-,10,many,TGTGCCAGCAGCAGAAATGGCTACACCTTC,CASSRNGYTF
TRBJ2-5,TRBV24-1,TRBD1,14,few,TGTGCCACCAGCTCTTCCGGGACAGGGGGGACCCAGTACTTC,CATSSSGTGGTQYF
TRBJ2-4,TRBV18,-,13,many,TGTGCCAGCTCACCACAACGGAAGGAGGATCAGTACTTC,CASSPQRKEDQYF
TRBJ1-5,TRBV28,TRBD1,15,few,TGTGCCAGCAGTTTCGGGACAGGGCCTAATCAGCCCCAGCATTTT,CASSFGTGPNQPQHF
TRBJ2-5,TRBV2,-,13,many,TGTGCCAGCAGATACCGGGAGCGAGAGACCCAGTACTTC,CASRYRERETQYF
TRBJ2-7,TRBV25-1,-,13,-,TGTGCCAGCAGGGGAGGACAAGTCTACGAGCAGTACTTC,CASRGGQVYEQYF
TRBJ2-2,TRBV3-1,TRBD2,16,large,TGTGCCAGCAGCCACCTTAGCGGGAGAGGCACCGGGGAGCTGTTTTTT,CASSHLSGRGTGELFF
TRBJ1-1,TRBV7-9,-,14,many,TGTGCCAGCAGCAAAATGACAGGATCGGTAACGGCTTTCTTT,CASSKMTGSVTAFF
TRBJ2-1,TRBV4-1,-,14,few,TGCGCCAGCAGCCGCCTAGTAATCCTCAATGAGCAGTTCTTC,CASSRLVILNEQFF
TRBJ2-6,TRBV18,-,17,-,TGTGCCACAACGGAGGACTTGACCCGCTCTGGGGCCAACGTCCTGACTTTC,CATTEDLTRSGANVLTF
TRBJ2-4,TRBV28,-,15,-,TGTGCCAGCACTCCACAGGGTAGGGCCAAAAACATTCAGTACTTC,CASTPQGRAKNIQYF
TRBJ1-4,TRBV2,-,13,many,TGTGCCAGCAGCACAGCCGTGGAGGAAAAACTGTTTTTT,CASSTAVEEKLFF
TRBJ2-7,TRBV6-1,-,16,few,TGTGCCAGCAGTGAAGCGCTTCGGGGTAGGACCTACGAGCAGTACTTC,CASSEALRGRTYEQYF
TRBJ2-7,TRBV20-1,TRBD2,17,many,TGCAGTGCTCATCAGGCAGGACTAGCGGGAGGGCTCCGGGAGCAGTACTTC,CSAHQAGLAGGLREQYF
TRBJ1-2,TRBV20-1,TRBD1,16,many,TGCAGTGCTCCAGACAGGGGGCAAGGGGGCAACTTCGGCTACACCTTC,CSAPDRGQGGNFGYTF
TRBJ1-2,TRBV18,TRBD1,16,-,TGTGCCAGCTCACCGCTGAAGGACAGGACTAACTATGGCTACACCTTC,CASSPLKDRTNYGYTF
TRBJ1-5,TRBV12-5,TRBD1,18,many,TGTGCTAGTGGTCATCGAGCGTCGGGACAGGGTATCTATCAGCCCCAGCATTTT,CASGHRASGQGIYQPQHF
TRBJ1-2,TRBV6-1,-,15,many,TGTGCCTGCGAGGGTAGGGATCAAGCTAACTATGGCTACACCTTC,CACEGRDQANYGYTF
TRBJ1-6,TRBV2,-,13,few,TGTGCCAGCAGATTGGGGGCGAGTTCACCCCTCCACTTT,CASRLGASSPLHF
TRBJ2-7,TRBV5-1,-,15,-,TGCGCCAGCAGCTTTCGGGAGACCTCCCCGTACGAGCAGTACTTC,CASSFRETSPYEQYF
TRBJ2-7,TRBV20-1,TRBD2,16,-,TGCAGTGCTGGAGGGACTAGCGGGATTCGCCCCTACGAGCAGTACTTC,CSAGGTSGIRPYEQYF
TRBJ2-2,TRBV18,TRBD2,16,many,TGTGCCAGCTCACCCGGGAGGGGAGCGAACACCGGGGAGCTGTTTTTT,CASSPGRGANTGELFF
TRBJ2-2,TRBV3-1,-,13,many,TGTGCCAGCAGCCAAGGGACCTCCGGGGAGCTGTTTTTT,CASSQGTSGELFF
TRBJ2-2,TRBV29-1,-,11,-,TGCAGCGTTGAAGACGCCGGGGAGCTGTTTTTT,CSVEDAGELFF
TRBJ2-2,TRBV7-2,-,13,few,TGTGCCAGCAGTCGGAAATCCGACGGGGAGCTGTTTTTT,CASSRKSDGELFF
TRBJ2-1,TRBV9,TRBD2,17,-,TGTGCCAGCAGCGTATACCCCGGGACTACACTATACAATGAGCAGTTCTTC,CASSVYPGTTLYNEQFF
TRBJ2-1,TRBV5-1,TRBD2,16,many,TGCGCCAGCAGCTACGGACTAGCGGGAGGGCACAATGAGCAGTTCTTC,CASSYGLAGGHNEQFF